The 27 T cell receptor beta chains below all came from one sample that was sequenced in a study of CD8+ T cells in alopecia areata. Reverse transcription of extracted RNA yielded cDNA, which provided the sequencing template. Data came from immunoSEQ multiplex PCR; TCRdb stores just in-frame clones and leaves some out. The data contain 30,000 to 40,000 clones, more than 60% of them seen just once; the ten biggest clones take up 15% to 20%. Material for sequencing was NKG2D-low CD8+ T cells sorted from blood. Every receptor here comes from a human donor with alopecia areata.

The V gene is TRBV5-4, the J gene TRBJ2-3; no definite D call. The germline V and J ends were trimmed by 1 base and 4 bases, with 4 bases remaining between them. Germline V lookup: CDR1 SGHNT, CDR2 YYREEE (reference sequence). The CDR3 has 12 residues. In DNA, the CDR3 is TGTGCCAGCAGCTTGCGACCAGATACGCAGTATTTT. Its translation: CASSLRPDTQYF.

This sequence joins TRBV29-1 and TRBJ2-7; the D is unclear. The germline V gene has CDR1 SQVTM and CDR2 ANQGSEA. V shed 3 bases and J shed 6 bases, with 15 bases lying between them. There are 13 residues in the CDR3. CDR3 sequence reads: CSVDDGLFGEQYF. In nucleotides, the CDR3 is TGCAGCGTTGACGACGGCCTCTTTGGCGAGCAGTACTTC.

The V call is TRBV4-1, the J call TRBJ1-5; D remains unclear. With 0 bases removed from V and 6 bases from J, the gap between germline ends came to 6 bases. The CDR3 contains 13 residues. Germline V CDR1 and CDR2: MGHRA, YSYEKL. DNA for the CDR3: TGCGCCAGCAGCCAAGAGGACGGTCAGCCCCAGCATTTT. Translated, it gives CASSQEDGQPQHF.

The CDR3: CSALGAWGNQPQHF. CDR3 coding DNA: TGCAGCGCCTTAGGAGCCTGGGGCAATCAGCCCCAGCATTTT. This sequence joins TRBV29-1 and TRBJ1-5; D is unresolved. From germline, CDR1 is SQVTM and CDR2 ANQGSEA. Trimming took 7 bases from V and 2 from J, leaving 15 bases between them. This CDR3 contains 14 residues.

This clone turned up a few times. This chain connects TRBV6-6 to TRBJ2-5; D is ambiguous. Looked up from germline, CDR1 is MNHNY and CDR2 is SVGAGI (reference sequence). The CDR3 consists of 13 residues. V lost 7 bases to trimming and J lost 5 bases, with 14 bases between them. CDR3 in DNA: TGTGCCAGCACCTACAAGGAATTCGAGACCCAGTACTTC. Its translation: CASTYKEFETQYF.

This chain uses TRBV5-4 with TRBJ2-7, with D perhaps matching TRBD1 (6 bases). V was trimmed by 0 bases and J by 0 bases, leaving 7 bases between them. From germline, CDR1 is SGHNT and CDR2 YYREEE (reference sequence). The CDR3 consists of 14 residues. The CDR3 protein is CASSLDRDSYEQYF. CDR3 in DNA: TGTGCCAGCAGCTTGGACAGGGACTCCTACGAGCAGTACTTC. The variable domain in full, with the rest retrieved from reference TRBV5-4 and TRBJ2-7, is ETGVTQSPTHLIKTRGQQVTLRCSSQSGHNTVSWYQQALGQGPQFIFQYYREEENGRGNFPPRFSGLQFPNYSSELNVNALELDDSALYLCASSLDRDSYEQYFGPGTRLTVT.

The chain has TRBV7-2 and TRBJ1-2; D gene unclear. The CDR3 covers 16 residues. V gave up 1 base and J gave up 4 bases, with 16 bases separating them. Germline V gene data show CDR1 as SGHTA and CDR2 as FQGNSA. The CDR3 loop is CASSLESAGEGYGYTF. The CDR3 nucleotides are TGTGCCAGCAGCTTAGAGTCGGCCGGGGAGGGCTATGGCTACACCTTC.

The rearrangement links TRBV29-1 to TRBJ1-2, with D unclear. Germline V lookup: CDR1 SQVTM, CDR2 ANQGSEA. The CDR3 sequence is 11 residues long. V shed 6 bases and J shed 4 bases, with 9 bases lying between them. The CDR3 DNA sequence: TGCAGCGTGGGAAGTGGCTATGGCTACACCTTC. Protein sequence: CSVGSGYGYTF.

The genes are TRBV7-9 and TRBJ2-3, with TRBD2 matching over 10 bases. The CDR3 loop spans 16 amino acids. Trimming at V came to 2 bases and at J to 4 bases, leaving 6 bases not matched to a gene. Per germline, CDR1 SEHNR and CDR2 FQNEAQ (reference sequence). CDR3 residues: CASSLLAGDFPDTQYF. CDR3 nucleotide sequence: TGTGCCAGCAGCTTACTAGCGGGAGATTTCCCAGATACGCAGTATTTT.

The genes are TRBV28 and TRBJ2-7, with 10 positions matching TRBD2. The CDR3 consists of 18 residues. The ends lost 4 bases at V and 0 bases at J; junction bases unmatched: 12. Germline V CDR1 and CDR2: MDHEN, SYDVKM. CDR3 region: CASSSTRLAGRSSYEQYF. In DNA form, the CDR3 reads TGTGCCAGCAGTTCCACACGACTAGCGGGTAGGAGCTCCTACGAGCAGTACTTC.

This chain joins TRBV4-1 and TRBJ2-5; tentatively, D is TRBD1 or TRBD2 (5 bases each). The CDR3 has 15 residues. The germline V and J ends were trimmed by 1 base and 0 bases, with 9 bases remaining between them. Germline V gene lookup returns CDR1 MGHRA and CDR2 YSYEKL. This CDR3 reads CASSQGDGYQETQYF. The DNA for the CDR3 is TGCGCCAGCAGCCAAGGGGACGGCTACCAAGAGACCCAGTACTTC.

Comments on this clone: A junction end diverges from the germline sequence, so it may reflect a read error. This rearrangement joins TRBV4-1 to TRBJ2-5; 10 bases map to TRBD1. The length of the CDR3 is 15 residues. From germline, CDR1 is MGHRA and CDR2 YSYEKL. CDR3 loop: CASSQRGQGSETQYF. For the CDR3, the DNA is TGTGCCAGCAGCCAAAGGGGACAGGGGTCGGAGACCCAGTACTTC.

This clone was detected once. V usage is TRBV29-1 and J usage is TRBJ2-7; 8 nucleotides line up with TRBD1. Unmatched junction bases numbered 3, after V lost 2 bases and J lost 0 bases. The CDR3 contains 14 residues. Germline V gene sequence: CDR1 SQVTM, CDR2 ANQGSEA. CDR3 nucleotide sequence: TGCAGCGTTGAAACAGGGGGATTCTCCTACGAGCAGTACTTC. Translating it yields CSVETGGFSYEQYF.

The chain joins TRBV7-3 to TRBJ2-2, with 11 bases lining up with TRBD2. Germline V gene lookup returns CDR1 SGHTA and CDR2 FQGTGA. After removal of 5 bases from V and 0 bases from J, the junction contained 2 bases not matched to a gene. This CDR3 contains 16 residues. CDR3: CASSVSGGANTGELFF. CDR3 coding DNA: TGTGCCAGCAGCGTTAGCGGGGGGGCGAACACCGGGGAGCTGTTTTTT.

There are a few counts of this clone. The chain joins TRBV7-9 to TRBJ2-5; D may match TRBD1 or TRBD2 (5 bases each). Per germline, CDR1 SEHNR and CDR2 FQNEAQ (reference sequence). V was trimmed by 3 bases and J by 2 bases, leaving 16 bases between them. The CDR3 contains 16 residues. The CDR3 loop reads CASSFRGVALQETQYF. Here the CDR3 DNA reads TGTGCCAGCAGCTTCAGAGGGGTAGCCCTACAAGAGACCCAGTACTTC.

The rearrangement links TRBV2 to TRBJ2-1; D not certain. The CDR3 contains 15 residues. Germline V gene data show CDR1 as SNHLY and CDR2 as FYNNEI. The V gene lost 7 bases and the J gene lost 0 bases, with 13 bases spanning the gap. This CDR3 is CASIRQASSYNEQFF. The DNA of the CDR3 is TGTGCCAGCATAAGGCAGGCCAGCTCCTACAATGAGCAGTTCTTC.

The chain joins TRBV27 to TRBJ2-5; the D is unclear. Trimming took 3 bases from V and 14 from J, leaving 13 bases between them. Germline V gives CDR1 MNHEY, CDR2 SMNVEV (reference sequence). The CDR3 contains 11 residues. CDR3 coding DNA: TGTGCCAGCAGTTTCGGGTCAAAACTCTACTTC. Protein product: CASSFGSKLYF.

The V and J genes are TRBV6-1 and TRBJ2-7; maybe TRBD1 (5 bases). The CDR3 is 14 residues long. V was cut by 6 bases and J by 2 bases, with 14 bases left in between. Germline-derived CDR1 and CDR2 are MNHNS and SASEGT. In DNA, the CDR3 is TGTGCCAGCAGCTTCTCTGGGGCAGCCTACGAGCAGTACTTC. It yields the protein CASSFSGAAYEQYF.

This clone was seen a single time. The chain couples TRBV14 to TRBJ1-1; D not certain. Deletions cut 0 bases from V and 0 bases from J, with 5 bases between. The CDR3 is 14 residues long. The germline CDR1 and CDR2 sequences are SGHDN and FVKESK. CDR3 sequence (DNA): TGTGCCAGCAGCCAAGAAGGGATGAACACTGAAGCTTTCTTT. Translation: CASSQEGMNTEAFF.

The chain uses TRBV9 and TRBJ2-7; TRBD2 matches at 11 bases. V trimming: 3 bases; J trimming: 3 bases; junction bases outside the gene matches: 2. Germline assignment: CDR1 SGDLS and CDR2 YYNGEE. The CDR3 runs 14 residues. CDR3 sequence: CASSGGTSGYEQYF. The CDR3 DNA follows: TGTGCCAGCAGCGGCGGGACTAGCGGCTACGAGCAGTACTTC.

Concerning this clone: Other DNA sequences in this sample translate to the same CDR3. The gene calls are TRBV28 and TRBJ1-5, with 9 bases lining up with TRBD1. Germline CDR1 reads MDHEN; CDR2 reads SYDVKM. The CDR3 covers 14 residues. V shed 3 bases and J 6 bases; nucleotides not matched to a gene: 3. CDR3 nucleotide sequence: TGTGCCAGCAGTTTGGGACAGGGAAGTCAGCCCCAGCATTTT. Translation gives CASSLGQGSQPQHF.

This clone was counted only a few times. The CDR3 here is CASSWGTGSYEQYF. In DNA form, the CDR3 reads TGCGCCAGCAGCTGGGGGACAGGTTCCTACGAGCAGTACTTC. This chain uses TRBV5-1 with TRBJ2-7; 8 bases are shared with TRBD1. The V gene's germline CDR1 is SGHRS and CDR2 YFSETQ. The CDR3 is 14 amino acids. Trimming at V came to 3 bases and at J to 1 base, leaving 3 bases not matched to a gene.

This sequence joins TRBV23-1 and TRBJ2-5; D might be TRBD2 (5 bases). TRBV23-1 is an ORF, with its function uncertain. CDR3 size: 13 residues. Trimming stripped 0 bases from V and 4 bases from J, with 6 bases between. This CDR3 reads CASSQSEGETQYF. The CDR3, as DNA: TGCGCCAGCAGTCAATCAGAGGGAGAGACCCAGTACTTC.

On this clone itself: This probably arose from a read error, given a far larger clone one base away. The same CDR3 can be traced to other DNA sequences in this sample. This chain joins TRBV7-9 and TRBJ2-6; maybe TRBD1 (6 bases). This CDR3 comprises 16 residues. With 5 bases removed from V and 3 bases from J, the gap between germline ends came to 14 bases. CDR1 and CDR2 from the germline V gene are SEHNR and FQNEAQ (reference sequence). CDR3 residues: CASSQDQGSGANVLTF. CDR3 in DNA: TGTGCCAGCAGCCAAGATCAGGGGAGTGGGGCCAACGTCCTGACTTTC.

V and J are TRBV29-1 and TRBJ2-7, with 13 bases matching TRBD2. The length of the CDR3 is 15 residues. V dropped 6 bases and J dropped 2; count of bases not matched to a gene: 7. Germline loops: CDR1 SQVTM, CDR2 ANQGSEA. The CDR3 nucleotides read TGCAGCGTGGAGGGACTAGCGGGACTTACCTACGAGCAGTACTTC. Protein: CSVEGLAGLTYEQYF.

V usage is TRBV4-1 and J usage is TRBJ2-1, with 12 bases lining up with TRBD2. V gave up 6 bases and J gave up 2 bases; unmatched junction bases: 5. The V gene's germline CDR1 is MGHRA and CDR2 YSYEKL. The CDR3 length is 16 residues. The CDR3 bases are TGCGCCAGCAGTGAACTAGCGGGAGGCACCTACAATGAGCAGTTCTTC. Its translation is CASSELAGGTYNEQFF.

This chain connects TRBV5-1 to TRBJ2-5; D unclear. The germline gives CDR1 SGHRS, CDR2 YFSETQ. This CDR3 is 15 amino acids long. V was pared by 3 bases and J by 5 bases, with 17 bases between. The CDR3 sequence: CASSYRDRDSETQYF. DNA of the CDR3: TGCGCCAGCAGCTACAGAGACCGAGACTCGGAGACCCAGTACTTC.